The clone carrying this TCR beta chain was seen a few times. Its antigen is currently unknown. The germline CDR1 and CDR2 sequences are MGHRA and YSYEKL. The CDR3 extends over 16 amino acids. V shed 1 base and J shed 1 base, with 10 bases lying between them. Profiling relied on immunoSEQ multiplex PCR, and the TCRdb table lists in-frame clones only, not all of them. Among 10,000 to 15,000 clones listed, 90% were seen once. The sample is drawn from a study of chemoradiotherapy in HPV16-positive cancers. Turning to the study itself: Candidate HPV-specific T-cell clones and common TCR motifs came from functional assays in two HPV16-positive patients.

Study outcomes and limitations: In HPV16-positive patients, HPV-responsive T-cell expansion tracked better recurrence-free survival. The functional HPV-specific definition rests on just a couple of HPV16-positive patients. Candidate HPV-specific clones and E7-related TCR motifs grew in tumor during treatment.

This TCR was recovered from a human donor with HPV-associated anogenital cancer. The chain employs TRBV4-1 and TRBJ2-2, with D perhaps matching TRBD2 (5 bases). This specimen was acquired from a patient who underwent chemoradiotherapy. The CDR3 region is CASSQGATRNTGELFF. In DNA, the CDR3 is TGCGCCAGCAGCCAAGGGGCCACTAGGAACACCGGGGAGCTGTTTTTT.